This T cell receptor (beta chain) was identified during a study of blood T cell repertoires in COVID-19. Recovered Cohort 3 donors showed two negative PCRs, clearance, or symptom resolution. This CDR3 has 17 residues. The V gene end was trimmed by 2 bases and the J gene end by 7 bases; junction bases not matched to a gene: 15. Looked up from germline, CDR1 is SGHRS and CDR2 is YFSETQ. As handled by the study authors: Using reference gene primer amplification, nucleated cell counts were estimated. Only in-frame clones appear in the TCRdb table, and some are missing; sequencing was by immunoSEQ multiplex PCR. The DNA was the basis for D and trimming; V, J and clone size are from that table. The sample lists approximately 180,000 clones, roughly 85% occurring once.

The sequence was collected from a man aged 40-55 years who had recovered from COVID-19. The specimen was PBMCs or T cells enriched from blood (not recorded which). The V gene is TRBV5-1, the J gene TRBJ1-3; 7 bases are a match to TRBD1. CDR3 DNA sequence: TGCGCCAGCAGCTTTATAAAGGGGGCCCCTCTGAGGAACACCATATATTTT. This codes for CASSFIKGAPLRNTIYF. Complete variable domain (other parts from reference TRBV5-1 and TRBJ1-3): KAGVTQTPRYLIKTRGQQVTLSCSPISGHRSVSWYQQTPGQGLQFLFEYFSETQRNKGNFPGRFSGRQFSNSRSEMNVSTLELGDSALYLCASSFIKGAPLRNTIYFGEGSWLTVV.